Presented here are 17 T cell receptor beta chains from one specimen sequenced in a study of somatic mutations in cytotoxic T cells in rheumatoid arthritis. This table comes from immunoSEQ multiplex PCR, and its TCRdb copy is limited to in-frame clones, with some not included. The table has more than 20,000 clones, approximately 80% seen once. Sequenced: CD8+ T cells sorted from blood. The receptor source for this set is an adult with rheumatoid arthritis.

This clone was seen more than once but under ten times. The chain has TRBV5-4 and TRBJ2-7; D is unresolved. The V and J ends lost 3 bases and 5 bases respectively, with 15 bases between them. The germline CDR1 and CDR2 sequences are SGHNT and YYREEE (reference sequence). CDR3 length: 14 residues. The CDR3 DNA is TGTGCCAGCAGCTCCCCTGGGTCGGGCGACGAGCAGTACTTC. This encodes CASSSPGSGDEQYF.

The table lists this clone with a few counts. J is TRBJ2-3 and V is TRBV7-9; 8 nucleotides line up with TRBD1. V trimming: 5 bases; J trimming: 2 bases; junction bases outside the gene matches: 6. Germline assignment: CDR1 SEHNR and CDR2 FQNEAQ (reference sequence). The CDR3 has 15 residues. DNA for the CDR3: TGTGCCAGCAGCGAAGGACAGGGACACACAGATACGCAGTATTTT. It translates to CASSEGQGHTDTQYF.

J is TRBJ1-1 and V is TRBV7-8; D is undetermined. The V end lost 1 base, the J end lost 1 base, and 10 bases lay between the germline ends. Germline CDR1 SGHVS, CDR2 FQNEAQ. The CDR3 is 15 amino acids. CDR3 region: CASSLGISKNTEAFF. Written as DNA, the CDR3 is TGTGCCAGCAGCTTAGGGATCAGCAAGAACACTGAAGCTTTCTTT.

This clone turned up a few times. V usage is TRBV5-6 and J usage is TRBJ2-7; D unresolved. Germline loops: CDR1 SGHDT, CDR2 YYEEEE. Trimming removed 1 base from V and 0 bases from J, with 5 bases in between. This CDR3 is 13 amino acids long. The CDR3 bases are TGTGCCAGCAGCTTGCCCCACTCCTACGAGCAGTACTTC. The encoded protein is CASSLPHSYEQYF.

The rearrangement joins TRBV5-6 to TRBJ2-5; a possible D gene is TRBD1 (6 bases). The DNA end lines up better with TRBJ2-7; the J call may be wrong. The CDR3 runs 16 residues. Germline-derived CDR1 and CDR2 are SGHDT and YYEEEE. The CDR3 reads CASSLGQGGPYYEQYF. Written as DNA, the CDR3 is TGTGCCAGCAGCTTGGGGCAAGGGGGACCGTACTACGAGCAGTACTTC.

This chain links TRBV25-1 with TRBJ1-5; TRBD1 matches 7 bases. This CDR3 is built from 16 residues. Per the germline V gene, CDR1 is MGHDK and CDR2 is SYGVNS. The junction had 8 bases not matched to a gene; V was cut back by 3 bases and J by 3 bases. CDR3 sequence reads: CASSDQNRGFNQPQHF. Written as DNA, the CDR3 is TGTGCCAGCAGTGACCAAAACAGGGGATTCAATCAGCCCCAGCATTTT. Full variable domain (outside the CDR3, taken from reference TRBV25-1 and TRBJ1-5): EADIYQTPRYLVIGTGKKITLECSQTMGHDKMYWYQQDPGMELHLIHYSYGVNSTEKGDLSSESTVSRIRTEHFPLTLESARPSHTSQYLCASSDQNRGFNQPQHFGDGTRLSIL.

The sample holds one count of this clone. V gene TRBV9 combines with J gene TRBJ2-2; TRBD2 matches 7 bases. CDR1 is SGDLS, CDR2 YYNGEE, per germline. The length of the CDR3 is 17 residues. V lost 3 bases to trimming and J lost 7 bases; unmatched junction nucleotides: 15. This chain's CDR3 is CASSAGLVRLGGGELFF. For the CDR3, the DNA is TGTGCCAGCAGCGCCGGACTAGTGCGTTTGGGTGGCGGGGAGCTGTTTTTT.

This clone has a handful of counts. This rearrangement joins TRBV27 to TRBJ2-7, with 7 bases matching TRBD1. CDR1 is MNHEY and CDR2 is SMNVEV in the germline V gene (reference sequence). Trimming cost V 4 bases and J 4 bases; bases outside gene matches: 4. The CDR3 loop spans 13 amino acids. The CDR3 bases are TGTGCCAGCAGTTGGGAGACAGGGTACGAGCAGTACTTC. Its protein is CASSWETGYEQYF.

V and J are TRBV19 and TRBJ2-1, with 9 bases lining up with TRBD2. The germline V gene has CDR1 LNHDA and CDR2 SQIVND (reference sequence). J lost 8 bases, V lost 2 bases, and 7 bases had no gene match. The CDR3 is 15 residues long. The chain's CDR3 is CASSILAGPTYEQFF. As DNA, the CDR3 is TGTGCCAGTAGTATACTAGCGGGGCCCACCTATGAGCAGTTCTTC.

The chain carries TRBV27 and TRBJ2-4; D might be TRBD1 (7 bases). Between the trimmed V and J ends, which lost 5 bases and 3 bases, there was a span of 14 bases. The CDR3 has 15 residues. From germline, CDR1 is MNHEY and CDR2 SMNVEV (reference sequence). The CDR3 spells CASSPRQGGKNIQYF. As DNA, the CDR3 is TGTGCCAGCAGTCCAAGGCAGGGGGGCAAAAACATTCAGTACTTC.

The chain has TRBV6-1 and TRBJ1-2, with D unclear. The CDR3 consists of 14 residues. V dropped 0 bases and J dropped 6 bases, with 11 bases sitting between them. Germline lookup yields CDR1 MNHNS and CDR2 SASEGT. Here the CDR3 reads CASSEAAEGHGYTF. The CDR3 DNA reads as TGTGCCAGCAGTGAAGCGGCGGAGGGCCATGGCTACACCTTC.

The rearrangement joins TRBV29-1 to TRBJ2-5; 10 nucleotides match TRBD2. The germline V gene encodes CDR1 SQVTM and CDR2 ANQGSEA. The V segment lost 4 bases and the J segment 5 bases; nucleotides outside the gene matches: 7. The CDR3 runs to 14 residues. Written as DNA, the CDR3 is TGCAGCGTTGTATTAGCGGGGGGCGGCGAGACCCAGTACTTC. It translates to CSVVLAGGGETQYF.

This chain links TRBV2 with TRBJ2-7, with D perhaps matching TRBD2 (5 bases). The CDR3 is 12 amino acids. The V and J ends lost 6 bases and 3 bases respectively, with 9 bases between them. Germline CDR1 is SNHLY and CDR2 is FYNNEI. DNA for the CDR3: TGTGCCAGCAGCGGACTCCGCTACGAGCAGTACTTC. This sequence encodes CASSGLRYEQYF.

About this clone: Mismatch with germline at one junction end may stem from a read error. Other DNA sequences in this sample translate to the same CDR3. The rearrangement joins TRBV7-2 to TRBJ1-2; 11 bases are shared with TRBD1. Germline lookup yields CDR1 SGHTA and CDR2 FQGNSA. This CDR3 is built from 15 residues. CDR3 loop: CASSLYGQGAYGYTF. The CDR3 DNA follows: TGCGCCAGCAGCTTATACGGACAGGGGGCGTATGGCTACACCTTC.

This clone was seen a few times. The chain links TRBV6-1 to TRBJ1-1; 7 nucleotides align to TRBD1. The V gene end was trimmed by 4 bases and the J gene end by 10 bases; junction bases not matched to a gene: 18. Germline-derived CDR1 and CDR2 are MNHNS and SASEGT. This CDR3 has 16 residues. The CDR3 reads CASSGQILRQGHGAFF. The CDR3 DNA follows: TGTGCCAGCAGTGGACAGATTCTTAGACAGGGCCATGGAGCTTTCTTT.

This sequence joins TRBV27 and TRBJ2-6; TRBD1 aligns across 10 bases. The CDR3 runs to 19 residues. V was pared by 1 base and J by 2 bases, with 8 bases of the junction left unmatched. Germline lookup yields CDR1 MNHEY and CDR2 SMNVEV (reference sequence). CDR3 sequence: CASSLWWGQGSTGANVLTF. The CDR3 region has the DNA TGTGCCAGCAGTTTATGGTGGGGACAGGGGTCAACTGGGGCCAACGTCCTGACTTTC.

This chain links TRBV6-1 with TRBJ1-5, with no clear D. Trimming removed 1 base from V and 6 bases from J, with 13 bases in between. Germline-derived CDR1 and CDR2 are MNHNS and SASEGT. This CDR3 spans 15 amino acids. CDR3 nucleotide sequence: TGTGCCAGCAGTGAAGATCCGGGGTGGTCTCAGCCCCAGCATTTT. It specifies CASSEDPGWSQPQHF.